This T cell receptor beta chain was identified in a study of blood T cell repertoires in COVID-19. About the study: Sources were T cells, B-cell-depleted T cells, or PBMCs; the material itself was cDNA or gDNA.

The data were produced by immunoSEQ multiplex PCR, yet TCRdb's version contains in-frame clones alone and is incomplete. This table has 150,000 to 200,000 clones, 80% to 85% appearing once. V was clipped by 4 bases and J by 5 bases; unmatched bases: 7. The CDR3 totals 14 residues. The germline V gene has CDR1 LGHDT and CDR2 YNNKEL (reference sequence). The clonotype was recovered from a human donor with acute or convalescent COVID-19. The donor label of this sample is uncertain. The rearrangement joins TRBV3-1 (or the pseudogene TRBV3-2) to TRBJ1-1; 7 bases align to TRBD1. Sequences were obtained from peripheral blood. The CDR3 loop reads CASSPRQGWTEAFF. CDR3 nucleotides: TGTGCCAGCAGCCCCCGACAGGGTTGGACTGAAGCTTTCTTT.